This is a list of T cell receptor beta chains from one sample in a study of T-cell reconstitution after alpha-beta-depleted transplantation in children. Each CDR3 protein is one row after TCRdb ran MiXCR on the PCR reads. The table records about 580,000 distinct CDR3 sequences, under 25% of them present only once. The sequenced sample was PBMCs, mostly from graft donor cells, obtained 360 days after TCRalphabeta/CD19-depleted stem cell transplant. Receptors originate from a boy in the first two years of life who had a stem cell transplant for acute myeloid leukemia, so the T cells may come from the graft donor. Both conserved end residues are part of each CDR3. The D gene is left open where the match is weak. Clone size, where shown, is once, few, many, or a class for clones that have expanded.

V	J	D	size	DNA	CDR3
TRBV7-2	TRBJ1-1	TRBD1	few	TGTGCCAGCAGGTCAGACAGGGTTTTGAACACTGAAGCTTTCTTT	CASRSDRVLNTEAFF
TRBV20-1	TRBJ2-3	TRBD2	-	TGCAGTGCTCCGTCCGCTAGCGGGGCCACGAGCACAGATACGCAGTATTTT	CSAPSASGATSTDTQYF
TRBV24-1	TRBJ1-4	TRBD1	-	TGTGCCACCAGTGAGGGGCAGGGGGCAACTAATGAAAAACTGTTTTTT	CATSEGQGATNEKLFF
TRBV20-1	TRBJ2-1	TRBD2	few	TGCAGTGCTAGAGATTTGGGACTAGCGGGGCCCAATGAGCAGTTCTTC	CSARDLGLAGPNEQFF
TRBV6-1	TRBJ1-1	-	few	TGTGCCAGTCAACAATTCGATGGGTCGCCGAACACTGAAGCTTTCTTT	CASQQFDGSPNTEAFF
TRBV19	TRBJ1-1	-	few	TGTGCCAGTAGTACTCGACAGAACACTGAAGCTTTCTTT	CASSTRQNTEAFF
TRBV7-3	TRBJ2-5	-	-	TGTGCCAGCAGCGTCGTGGGACGTCAAGCTCCTCAAGAGACCCAGTACTTC	CASSVVGRQAPQETQYF
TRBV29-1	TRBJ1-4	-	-	TGCAGCGTTGAAGAAATTCGGGGGAGTGAAAAACTGTTTTTT	CSVEEIRGSEKLFF
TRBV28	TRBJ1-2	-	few	TGTGCCAGCAGTTTATCGGGTCCCAACTATGGCTACACCTTC	CASSLSGPNYGYTF
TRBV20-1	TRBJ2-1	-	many	TGCAGTGCTTCTCAGGGACCCTACAATGAGCAGTTCTTC	CSASQGPYNEQFF
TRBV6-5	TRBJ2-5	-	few	TGTGCCAGCAGTTACTCGACACCCCTCCTCGGGGGGACCCAGTACTTC	CASSYSTPLLGGTQYF
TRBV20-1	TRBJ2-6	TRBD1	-	TGCAGTGCCCTCCGGTGGGGACAGGGAGGGTTCTCTGGGGCCAACGTCCTGACTTTC	CSALRWGQGGFSGANVLTF
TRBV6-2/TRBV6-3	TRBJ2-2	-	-	TGTGCCAGCAGCCGACAGGCGGTGCTTACCCGGGAGCTGTTTTTT	CASSRQAVLTRELFF
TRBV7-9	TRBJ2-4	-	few	TGTGCCAGCAGCAAAGAAGCCAAAAACATTCAGTACTTC	CASSKEAKNIQYF
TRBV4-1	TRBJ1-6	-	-	TGCGCCAGCAGCCAAGAACAGGGAGTCTATTCACCCCTCCACTTT	CASSQEQGVYSPLHF
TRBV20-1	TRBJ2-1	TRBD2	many	TGCAGTGCTAGAGTGGGACTAGCGGGGGGCCTCTCCTACAATGAGCAGTTCTTC	CSARVGLAGGLSYNEQFF
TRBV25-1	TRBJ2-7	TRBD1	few	TGTGCCAGCAGTGAATATTTTGACAGGGTCCACGAGCAGTACTTC	CASSEYFDRVHEQYF
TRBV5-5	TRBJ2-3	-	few	TGTGCCAGCAGCTTGGCCCCAGCCACAGATACGCAGTATTTT	CASSLAPATDTQYF
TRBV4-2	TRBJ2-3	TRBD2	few	TGTGCCAGCAGCCAAACTAGCGGGGGAGAAACAGATACGCAGTATTTT	CASSQTSGGETDTQYF
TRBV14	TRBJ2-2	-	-	TGTGCCAGCAGCCCGAGAGTGCTGGGGAACACCGGGGAGCTGTTTTTT	CASSPRVLGNTGELFF
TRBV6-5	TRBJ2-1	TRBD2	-	TGTGCCAGCAGTTCTGGGGGGGAGGACCTCTGGAATGAGCAGTTCTTC	CASSSGGEDLWNEQFF
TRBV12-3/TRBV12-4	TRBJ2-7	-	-	TGTGCCAGCAGTTTAGCGGCTCTGGGGGGTCCCCACGAGCAGTACTTC	CASSLAALGGPHEQYF
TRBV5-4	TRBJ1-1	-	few	TGTGCCAGCAGCCTAGACCTCAGGTTAGACACTGAAGCTTTCTTT	CASSLDLRLDTEAFF
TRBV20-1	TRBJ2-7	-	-	TGCAGTGCTAGGTATCCGGGCCGGACCTACGAGCAGTACTTC	CSARYPGRTYEQYF
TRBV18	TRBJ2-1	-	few	TGTGCCAGCTCACCAAGGCGTCGACGCCCCAACTACAATGAGCAGTTCTTC	CASSPRRRRPNYNEQFF
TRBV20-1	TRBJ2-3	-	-	TGCAGTGCTAGAGATCTGCAGCAGGGGTTAGCAGATACGCAGTATTTT	CSARDLQQGLADTQYF
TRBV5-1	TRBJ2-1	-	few	TGCGCCAGCAGCGCGGGGCCTTACCCCGATGAGCAGTTCTTC	CASSAGPYPDEQFF
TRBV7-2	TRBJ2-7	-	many	TGTGCCAGCAGCTTAGGGGGGACATACTCCTACGAGCAGTACTTC	CASSLGGTYSYEQYF
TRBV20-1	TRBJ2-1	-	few	TGCAGTGCGAACAATCCAAAACTCTACAATGAGCAGTTCTTC	CSANNPKLYNEQFF
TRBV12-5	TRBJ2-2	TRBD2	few	TGTGCTAGTGGCCTTCTAGCGGGGGGTTATCCCGGGGAGCTGTTTTTT	CASGLLAGGYPGELFF
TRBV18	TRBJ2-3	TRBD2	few	TGTGCCAGCTCACCTTACTATGAGACTAGCGGAACAGATACGCAGTATTTT	CASSPYYETSGTDTQYF
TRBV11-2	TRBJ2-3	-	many	TGTGCCAGCAGCCGGGGGTCAAGCCCTTATACAGATACGCAGTATTTT	CASSRGSSPYTDTQYF
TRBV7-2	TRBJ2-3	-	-	TGTGCCAGCACCCGGATATCGGTGGGCATCACAGATACGCAGTATTTT	CASTRISVGITDTQYF
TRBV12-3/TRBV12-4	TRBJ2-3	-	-	TGTGCCAGCAGTTTACCCCTAGCGAACAGCACAGATACGCAGTATTTT	CASSLPLANSTDTQYF
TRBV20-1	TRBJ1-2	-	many	TGCAGTGCTAGATCCACCAGCACCTATGGCTACACCTTC	CSARSTSTYGYTF
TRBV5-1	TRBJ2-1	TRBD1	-	TGCGCCAGCAGCCCGACAGGGGCGGACTACAATGAGCAGTTCTTC	CASSPTGADYNEQFF
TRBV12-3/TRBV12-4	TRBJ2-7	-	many	TGTGCCAGCAGTTTAATCCGGGCAGGGGCCTACGAGCAGTACTTC	CASSLIRAGAYEQYF
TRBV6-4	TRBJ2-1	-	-	TGTGCCAGCAGTGTCGACAGGGGAGGGTACAATGAGCAGTTCTTC	CASSVDRGGYNEQFF
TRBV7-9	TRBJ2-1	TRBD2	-	TGTGCCAGCGCGGGGCTAGCGGGGTCCAATGAGCAGTTCTTC	CASAGLAGSNEQFF
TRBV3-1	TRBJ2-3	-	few	TGTGCCAGCAGCCAAGGGGCCTGGGCGGATACGCAGTATTTT	CASSQGAWADTQYF
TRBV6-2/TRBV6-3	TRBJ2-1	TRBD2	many	TGTGCCAGCAGTCACGCGGGGGATTACAATGAGCAGTTCTTC	CASSHAGDYNEQFF
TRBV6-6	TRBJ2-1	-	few	TGTGCCAGCAGTTACGGAAGCGTGAATGAGCAGTTCTTC	CASSYGSVNEQFF
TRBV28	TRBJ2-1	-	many	TGTGCCAGCAGTTTCATGGATGAGCAGTTCTTC	CASSFMDEQFF
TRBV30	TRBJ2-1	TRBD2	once	TGTGCCTGGATGCGGGAGAGAGAGCAGTTCTTC	CAWMREREQFF
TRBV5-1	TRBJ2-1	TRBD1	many	TGCGCCAGCAGCGATGACAGGGACCTTTACAATGAGCAGTTCTTC	CASSDDRDLYNEQFF
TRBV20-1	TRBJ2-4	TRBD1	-	TGCAGTGCCGGGACAGCGGCCAAAAACATTCAGTACTTC	CSAGTAAKNIQYF
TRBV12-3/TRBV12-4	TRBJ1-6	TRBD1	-	TGTGCCAGCAGTTTAATCCCGGGACAGGGGGTTTCACCCCTCCACTTT	CASSLIPGQGVSPLHF
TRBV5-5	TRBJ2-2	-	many	TGTGCCAGCAGCTTTTCTGGGCGGATCGCCGGGGAGCTGTTTTTT	CASSFSGRIAGELFF
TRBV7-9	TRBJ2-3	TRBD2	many	TGTGCCAGCAGCTTAGTGGGACTAGCGACAGATACGCAGTATTTT	CASSLVGLATDTQYF